This T cell receptor beta chain emerged from a study of CD8+CD57+ T cells in acquired aplastic anemia. For the study at large: Sorting CD4+ and CD8+ cells gave DNA averaging roughly 3.2 ug. Whole-study results and caveats: Patients and controls shared some 30 CD8+ CDR3 sequences. Levels of CD8+ Simpson's diversity were not significantly distinct in patients versus controls.

The CDR3 has 14 amino acids. In germline, CDR1 is SGHTA, CDR2 FQGNSA. Comments on this clonotype: Antigen specificity is unknown. This clone may be a read error of a much larger clone one base away.

Genomic DNA constituted the template upon which TCR beta VDJ and CDR3 profiling was performed. TCRdb reanalysed the reads using MiXCR and keeps one entry per CDR3 protein. The sample contains 200,000 to 250,000 distinct CDR3 sequences, 34% of which appear only once. The receptor was derived from a human donor in good health, serving as a control. Sequenced sample: sorted CD4+, CD8+, or CD8+CD57+ T cells (not recorded which) from PBMCs. The chain joins TRBV7-2 to TRBJ2-7; TRBD1 is a possible D gene (6 bases). CDR3 nucleotide sequence: TGTGCCAGCAGCTTATTGGGGGCGCATTCCGAGCAGCACTTC. Amino acids: CASSLLGAHSEQHF.